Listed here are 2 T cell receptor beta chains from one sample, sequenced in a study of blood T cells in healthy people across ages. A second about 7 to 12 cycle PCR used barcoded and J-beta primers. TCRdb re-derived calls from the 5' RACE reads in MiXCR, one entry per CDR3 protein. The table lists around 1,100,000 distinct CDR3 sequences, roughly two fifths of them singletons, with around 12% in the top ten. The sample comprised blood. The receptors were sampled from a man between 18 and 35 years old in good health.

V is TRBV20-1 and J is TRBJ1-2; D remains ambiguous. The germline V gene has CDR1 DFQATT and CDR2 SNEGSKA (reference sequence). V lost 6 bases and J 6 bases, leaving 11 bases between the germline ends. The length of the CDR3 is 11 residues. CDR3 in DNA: TGCAGTGCCAACGCGGTTAATGGCTACACCTTC. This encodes CSANAVNGYTF.

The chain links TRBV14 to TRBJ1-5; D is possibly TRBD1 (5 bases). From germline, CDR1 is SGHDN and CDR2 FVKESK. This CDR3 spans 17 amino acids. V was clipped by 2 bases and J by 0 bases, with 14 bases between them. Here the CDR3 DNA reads TGTGCCAGCAGCCAAATAAGACAGACCTATAGCAATCAGCCCCAGCATTTT. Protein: CASSQIRQTYSNQPQHF.